These T cell receptor beta chains were read from a single sample in a study of blood T cell repertoires in COVID-19. Clones were read by immunoSEQ multiplex PCR, and TCRdb kept only the in-frame ones, dropping some. The table records around 430,000 clones, just under 90% of them present only once. The sample taken for sequencing was PBMCs or T cells enriched from blood (not recorded which). Receptors were obtained from a woman in her fifties or sixties who had recovered from COVID-19. CDR3s include the opening cysteine and the closing phenylalanine or tryptophan. The D gene is left open where the match is weak. Clone size is not always given. Where it is, it says once, few, many or a class for expanded clones.

>13|TRBV30|TRBJ2-1|.|.
CAWTGRGRNEQFF
TGTGCCTGGACGGGCAGGGGGAGGAATGAGCAGTTCTTC
>15|TRBV19|TRBJ2-2|TRBD1|.
CASSIRTGLTGELFF
TGTGCCAGTAGTATTCGGACAGGGCTGACCGGGGAGCTGTTTTTT
>14|TRBV30|TRBJ2-3|TRBD1|once
CAWSVQGSTDTQYF
TGTGCCTGGAGTGTACAGGGGAGCACAGATACGCAGTATTTT
>14|TRBV5-1|TRBJ2-1|.|.
CASSSQGTHNEQFF
TGCGCCAGCAGCTCCCAGGGGACCCACAATGAGCAGTTCTTC
>14|TRBV12-5|TRBJ2-7|TRBD1|.
CASGFGTGESEQYF
TGTGCTAGTGGTTTCGGGACAGGGGAAAGCGAGCAGTACTTC
>13|TRBV4-3|TRBJ1-1|.|.
CASSQEFYTEAFF
TGCGCCAGCAGCCAAGAGTTCTACACTGAAGCTTTCTTT
>14|TRBV6-1|TRBJ2-3|TRBD2|.
CAAAPGGPRDTQYF
TGTGCCGCTGCCCCGGGGGGGCCGAGAGATACGCAGTATTTT
>15|TRBV4-3|TRBJ1-2|TRBD1|.
CASSQDRGRGHGYTF
TGCGCCAGCAGCCAAGACCGAGGCAGGGGGCATGGCTACACCTTC
>15|TRBV7-2|TRBJ1-2|TRBD1|.
CASSGRDSRHIGYTF
TGTGCCAGCAGCGGGCGGGACAGTCGGCATATTGGCTACACCTTC
>13|TRBV12-3/TRBV12-4|TRBJ1-1|TRBD1|.
CASSISPGQPGFF
TGTGCCAGCAGTATCTCACCGGGACAGCCCGGTTTCTTT
>17|TRBV15|TRBJ2-3|TRBD2|once
CATSSERGGSLTDTQYF
TGTGCCACCAGCTCGGAGCGCGGGGGGAGTCTCACAGATACGCAGTATTTT
>19|TRBV3-1/TRBV3-2|TRBJ2-3|TRBD2|once
CASSQRPLTSGGHPDTQYF
TGTGCCAGCAGCCAAAGGCCCTTGACTAGCGGGGGGCACCCAGATACGCAGTATTTT
>11|TRBV28|TRBJ2-7|.|few
CASSFMREQYF
TGTGCCAGCAGTTTCATGCGCGAGCAGTACTTC
>15|TRBV7-9|TRBJ1-2|.|.
CASSPGGGLSYGYTF
TGTGCCAGCAGCCCCGGCGGGGGGTTGAGCTATGGCTACACCTTC
>15|TRBV7-8|TRBJ1-5|TRBD1|.
CASSSTRQGSQPQHF
TGTGCCAGCAGCAGCACCCGACAGGGCTCTCAGCCCCAGCATTTT
>13|TRBV6-5|TRBJ1-2|.|.
CASRPGQNYGYTF
TGTGCCAGCAGGCCGGGACAAAACTATGGCTACACCTTC
>15|TRBV19|TRBJ1-5|.|.
CASSDGVKRDQPQHF
TGTGCCAGTAGTGACGGGGTAAAACGCGATCAGCCCCAGCATTTT
>13|TRBV5-6|TRBJ2-3|.|.
CASSLVAEDTQYF
TGTGCCAGCAGCTTGGTAGCGGAAGATACGCAGTATTTT
>15|TRBV7-6|TRBJ1-1|.|.
CASSLGPGFDTEAFF
TGTGCCAGCAGCTTAGGTCCGGGTTTTGACACTGAAGCTTTCTTT